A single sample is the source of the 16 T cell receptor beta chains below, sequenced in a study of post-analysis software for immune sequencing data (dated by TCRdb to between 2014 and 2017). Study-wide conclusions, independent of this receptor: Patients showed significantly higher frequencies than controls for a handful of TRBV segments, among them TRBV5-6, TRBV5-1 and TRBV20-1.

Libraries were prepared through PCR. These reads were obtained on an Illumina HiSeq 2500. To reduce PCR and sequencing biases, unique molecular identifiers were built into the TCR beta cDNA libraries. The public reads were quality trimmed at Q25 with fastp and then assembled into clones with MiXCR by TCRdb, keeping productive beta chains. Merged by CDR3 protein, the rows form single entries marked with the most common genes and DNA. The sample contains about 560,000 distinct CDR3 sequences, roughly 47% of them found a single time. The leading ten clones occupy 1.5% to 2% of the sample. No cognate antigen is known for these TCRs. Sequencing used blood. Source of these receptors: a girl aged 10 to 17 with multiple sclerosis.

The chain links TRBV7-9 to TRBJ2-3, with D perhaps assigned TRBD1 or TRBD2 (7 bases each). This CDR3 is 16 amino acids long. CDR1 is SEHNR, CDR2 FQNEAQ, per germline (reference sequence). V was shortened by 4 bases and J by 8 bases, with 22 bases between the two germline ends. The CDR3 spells CASSSREGATRSTQYF. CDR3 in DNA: TGTGCCAGCAGCTCCAGGGAGGGGGCCACAAGGAGTACGCAGTATTTT.

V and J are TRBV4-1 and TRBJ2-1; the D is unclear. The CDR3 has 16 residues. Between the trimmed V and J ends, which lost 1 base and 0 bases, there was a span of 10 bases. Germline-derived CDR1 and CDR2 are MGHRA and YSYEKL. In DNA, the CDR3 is TGCGCCAGCAGCCAAGGGAGCCGGAGCTCCTACAATGAGCAGTTCTTC. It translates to CASSQGSRSSYNEQFF.

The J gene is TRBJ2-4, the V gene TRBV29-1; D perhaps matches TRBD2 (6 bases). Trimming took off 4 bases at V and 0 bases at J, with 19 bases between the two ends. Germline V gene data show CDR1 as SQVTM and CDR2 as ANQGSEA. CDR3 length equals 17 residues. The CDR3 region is CSVVGSGGLLAKNIQYF. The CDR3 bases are TGCAGCGTTGTCGGATCTGGGGGACTCTTAGCCAAAAACATTCAGTACTTC.

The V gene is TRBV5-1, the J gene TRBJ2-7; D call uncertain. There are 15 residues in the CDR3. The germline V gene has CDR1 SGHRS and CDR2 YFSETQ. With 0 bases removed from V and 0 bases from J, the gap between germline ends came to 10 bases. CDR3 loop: CASSLDAVASYEQYF. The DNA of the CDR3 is TGCGCCAGCAGCTTGGACGCAGTCGCCTCCTACGAGCAGTACTTC.

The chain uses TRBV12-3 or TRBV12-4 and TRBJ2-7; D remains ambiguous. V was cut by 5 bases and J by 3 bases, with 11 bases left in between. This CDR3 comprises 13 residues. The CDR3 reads CASSARTFYEQYF. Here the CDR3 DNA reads TGTGCCAGCAGTGCACGGACCTTCTACGAGCAGTACTTC.

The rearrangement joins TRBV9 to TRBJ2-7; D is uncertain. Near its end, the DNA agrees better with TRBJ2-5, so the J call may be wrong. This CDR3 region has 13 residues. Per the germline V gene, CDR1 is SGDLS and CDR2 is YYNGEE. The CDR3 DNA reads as TGTGCCAGCAGCGTAGGCTTTTCGGAGACCCAGTACTTC. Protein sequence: CASSVGFSETQYF.

Written as DNA, the CDR3 is TGTGCCAGCAGCGTGGACACAAAAGAGACCCAGTACTTC. Translated, it gives CASSVDTKETQYF. The chain employs TRBV7-8 and TRBJ2-5, with D possibly TRBD1 on 5 matching bases. Germline CDR1 reads SGHVS; CDR2 reads FQNEAQ. The CDR3 sequence is 13 residues long. V lost 5 bases, J lost 3 bases, and 10 bases lay in between. Using reference TRBV7-8 and TRBJ2-5 for the parts outside the CDR3, the full variable domain is GAGVSQSPRYKVAKRGQDVALRCDPISGHVSLFWYQQALGQGPEFLTYFQNEAQLDKSGLPSDRFFAERPEGSVSTLKIQRTQQEDSAVYLCASSVDTKETQYFGPGTRLLVL.

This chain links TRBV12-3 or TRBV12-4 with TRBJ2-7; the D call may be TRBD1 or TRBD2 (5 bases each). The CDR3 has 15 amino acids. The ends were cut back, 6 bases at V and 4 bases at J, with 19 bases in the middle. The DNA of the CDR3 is TGTGCCAGCAGCCGTTCAGGGACCTCGGGTTACGAGCAGTACTTC. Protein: CASSRSGTSGYEQYF.

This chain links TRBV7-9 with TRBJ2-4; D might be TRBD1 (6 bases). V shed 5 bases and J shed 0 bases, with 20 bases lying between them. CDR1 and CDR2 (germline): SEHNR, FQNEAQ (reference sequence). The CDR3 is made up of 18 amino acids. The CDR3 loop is CASSQPGQTHRAKNIQYF. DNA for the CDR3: TGTGCCAGCAGCCAACCAGGACAGACTCACAGAGCCAAAAACATTCAGTACTTC.

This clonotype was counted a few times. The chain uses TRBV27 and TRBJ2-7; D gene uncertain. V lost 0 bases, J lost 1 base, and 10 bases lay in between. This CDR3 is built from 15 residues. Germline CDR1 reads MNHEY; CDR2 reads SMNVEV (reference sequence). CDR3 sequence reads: CASSLSDAASYEQYF. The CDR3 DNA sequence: TGTGCCAGCAGTTTATCGGACGCCGCATCCTACGAGCAGTACTTC.

CDR3 protein: CSLRGSNEQFF. CDR3 nucleotide sequence: TGCAGCCTCCGGGGTAGCAATGAGCAGTTCTTC. V and J are TRBV29-1 and TRBJ2-1; D might be TRBD2 (5 bases). The germline V gene has CDR1 SQVTM and CDR2 ANQGSEA. CDR3 size: 11 residues. V dropped 8 bases and J dropped 6 bases, with 11 bases sitting between them.

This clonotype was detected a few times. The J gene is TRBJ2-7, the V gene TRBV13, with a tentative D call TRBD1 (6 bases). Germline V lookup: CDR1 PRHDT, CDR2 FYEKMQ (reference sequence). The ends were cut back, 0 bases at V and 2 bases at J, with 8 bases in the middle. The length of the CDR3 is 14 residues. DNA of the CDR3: TGTGCCAGCAGCTTAGGGGACAGTCCCTACGAGCAGTACTTC. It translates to CASSLGDSPYEQYF.

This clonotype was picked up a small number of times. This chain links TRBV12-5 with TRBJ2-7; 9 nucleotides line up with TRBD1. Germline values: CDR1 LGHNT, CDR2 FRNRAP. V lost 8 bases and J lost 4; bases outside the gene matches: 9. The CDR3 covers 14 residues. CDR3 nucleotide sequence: TGTGCTAGTTGGGCCTCCGACAGGGGGTACGAGCAGTACTTC. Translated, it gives CASWASDRGYEQYF.

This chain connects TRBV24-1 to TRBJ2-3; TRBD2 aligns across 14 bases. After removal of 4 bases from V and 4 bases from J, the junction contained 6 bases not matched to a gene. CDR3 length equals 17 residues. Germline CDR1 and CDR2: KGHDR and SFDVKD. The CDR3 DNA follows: TGTGCCACCAGTGACCCTGGGACTAGCGGGAGTCCAGATACGCAGTATTTT. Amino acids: CATSDPGTSGSPDTQYF.

The CDR3 region is CSVEGGQGLQETQYF. CDR3 in DNA: TGCAGCGTTGAAGGGGGACAGGGCCTCCAAGAGACCCAGTACTTC. This chain connects TRBV29-1 to TRBJ2-5; TRBD1 matches 9 bases. The CDR3 sequence is 15 residues long. V was pared by 1 base and J by 1 base, with 4 bases of the junction left unmatched. Germline loops: CDR1 SQVTM, CDR2 ANQGSEA.

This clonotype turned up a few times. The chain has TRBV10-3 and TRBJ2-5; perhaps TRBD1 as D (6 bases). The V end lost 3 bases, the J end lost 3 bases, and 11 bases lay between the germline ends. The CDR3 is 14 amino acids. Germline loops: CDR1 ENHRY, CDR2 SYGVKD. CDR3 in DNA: TGTGCCATCAGTGATCTACAGGGAGAAGAGACCCAGTACTTC. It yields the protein CAISDLQGEETQYF.